The T cell receptor beta chain under discussion was sequenced for a study of blood T cell repertoires in COVID-19. Generated by immunoSEQ multiplex PCR, the TCRdb table keeps only in-frame clones and is missing some. The repertoire holds roughly 250,000 clones, more than 85% seen once, with around 0.84% in the top ten. Trimming stripped 4 bases from V and 8 bases from J, with 15 bases between. Looked up from germline, CDR1 is SGHTA and CDR2 is FQGTGA. The CDR3 consists of 14 residues. The chain links TRBV7-3 to TRBJ2-1; TRBD2 might be the D (6 bases). The material sequenced was peripheral blood. The clonotype originates from a man aged 25-45 years with acute or convalescent COVID-19. The CDR3 region is CASSSTSGHHEQFF. CDR3 DNA sequence: TGTGCCAGCAGCTCTACCAGCGGGCATCATGAGCAGTTCTTC.